This T cell receptor beta chain was obtained from a study of OX40 agonist ivuxolimab in advanced cancers. Study observations and caveats: There were, on average, more expanded clones in CD8+ T cells than in CD4+.

Profiled with immunoSEQ multiplex PCR; TCRdb holds only in-frame clones, not every one. The sample contains 55,000 to 70,000 clones, 75% to 90% of which appear only once. As for this clone: Its cognate antigen is unknown. An end of the junction does not agree with germline; a read error may underlie this.

The CDR3 is 13 residues long. Germline CDR1 and CDR2: SGHVS and FNYEAQ. This TCR derives from an adult with an advanced solid tumor such as melanoma, head and neck, liver or kidney cancer. The rearrangement joins TRBV7-6 to TRBJ2-7; possible D gene TRBD1, 5 bases. This specimen was CD4+ or CD8+ T cells sorted from blood, taken in a trial of the OX40 agonist ivuxolimab. In nucleotides, the CDR3 is TGTGCCAGCGGCTTAGACCCGGACAAAAAGCAGTACTTC. Its protein is CASGLDPDKKQYF.